The source of this T cell receptor (beta chain) is a study of cytomegalovirus exposure and HLA in healthy donors. The data were produced by immunoSEQ multiplex PCR, yet TCRdb's version contains in-frame clones alone and is incomplete. This table holds around 140,000 clones, over 90% found once. These donors were members of the roughly 120-subject validation cohort, a group separate from the approximately 700-subject first cohort. As to this clone: Its target is not known.

Study results and caveats: First-cohort TCR clusters tended to co-occur in the roughly 130 validation repertoires, a later analysis found. Associated with cytomegalovirus, according to the listing, were 150 to 200 TCR beta chains.

Per the germline V gene, CDR1 is MDHEN and CDR2 is SYDVKM. V trimming: 0 bases; J trimming: 6 bases; junction bases outside the gene matches: 3. The length of the CDR3 is 14 residues. V usage is TRBV28 and J usage is TRBJ1-2; 8 positions agree with TRBD1. The sample taken for sequencing was PBMCs. The receptor was isolated from a man aged 18 to 29 in good health and CMV-seropositive. DNA for the CDR3: TGTGCCAGCAGTTTATGGTCAGGGGGCAATGGCTACACCTTC. It yields the protein CASSLWSGGNGYTF.